These 8 T cell receptor beta chains were all obtained from the same sample, sequenced in a study of low-dose radiotherapy and immunotherapy resistance in tumors. Priming of first-strand cDNA relied on TRAV- and TRBV-specific primers (covering alpha and beta chains). TCR amplification ran roughly 20 PCR cycles using constant-region and V-primer adapter primers. TCRdb passed the reads through MiXCR, listing each CDR3 protein once. The data hold thousands of distinct CDR3 sequences, with roughly 50% observed a single time. The receptors shown here come from a human donor with advanced metastatic prostate, ovarian, gallbladder or colorectal cancer (not recorded which). This table probably holds off-target reads from a library built for another chain.

The chain recombines TRBV28 with TRBJ2-5; tentatively, D is TRBD1 or TRBD2 (6 bases each). Germline CDR1 and CDR2: MDHEN and SYDVKM. The CDR3 has 15 amino acids. With 4 bases removed from V and 1 base from J, the gap between germline ends came to 13 bases. CDR3 coding DNA: TGTGCCAGCAGTTATCGGGGGCGGCTCCAAGAGACCCAGTACTTC. Encoded protein: CASSYRGRLQETQYF.

This clonotype has only a few counts. The V gene is TRBV3-1, the J gene TRBJ2-7; D is uncertain. Looked up from germline, CDR1 is LGHDT and CDR2 is YNNKEL (reference sequence). The V and J ends lost 0 bases and 0 bases respectively, with 12 bases between them. This CDR3 is 16 amino acids long. CDR3 loop: CASSQDAYTYSYEQYF. CDR3 DNA sequence: TGTGCCAGCAGCCAAGATGCCTACACCTACTCCTACGAGCAGTACTTC.

The chain employs TRBV30 and TRBJ1-1; 12 bases are a match to TRBD1. The ends lost 2 bases at V and 8 bases at J; junction bases unmatched: 9. This CDR3 has 15 residues. Germline V lookup: CDR1 GTSNPN, CDR2 SVGIG (reference sequence). The CDR3, as DNA: TGTGCCTGGAGTCCCTCGGGACAGGGGGCGCGGGAAGCTTTCTTT. Translation: CAWSPSGQGAREAFF. Combining the CDR3 with reference TRBV30 and TRBJ1-1 gives the whole variable domain SQTIHQWPATLVQPVGSPLSLECTVEGTSNPNLYWYRQAAGRGLQLLFYSVGIGQISSEVPQNLSASRPQDRQFILSSKKLLLSDSGFYLCAWSPSGQGAREAFFGQGTRLTVV.

The V gene is TRBV18, the J gene TRBJ2-7, with D maybe TRBD2 (5 bases). Deletions cut 2 bases from V and 7 bases from J, with 15 bases between. This CDR3 spans 14 amino acids. CDR1 is KGHSH and CDR2 is LQKENI in the germline V gene. As DNA, the CDR3 is TGTGCCAGCTCACCAATCGAAACCTCGGGAGAGCAGTACTTC. This sequence encodes CASSPIETSGEQYF.

CDR3 in DNA: TGTGCCTGGAGGGTGGATACGCAGTATTTT. It encodes CAWRVDTQYF. The chain links TRBV30 to TRBJ2-3; D remains ambiguous. V lost 3 bases and J 6 bases, leaving 4 bases between the germline ends. Germline V gene sequence: CDR1 GTSNPN, CDR2 SVGIG (reference sequence). This CDR3 has 10 residues.

The sample holds a few counts of this clonotype. The genes are TRBV5-1 and TRBJ1-1; TRBD1 is a possible D gene (5 bases). Trimming cost V 4 bases and J 6 bases, with 16 bases left between them. Looked up from germline, CDR1 is SGHRS and CDR2 is YFSETQ. The CDR3 runs 14 residues. In DNA form, the CDR3 reads TGCGCCAGCAGCCCGGTTGGGCTGGGGGCTGAAGCTTTCTTT. Its protein product is CASSPVGLGAEAFF.

This clonotype was picked up one time. The chain combines TRBV10-3 with TRBJ2-2, with 7 positions matching TRBD2. V trimming: 6 bases; J trimming: 4 bases; junction bases outside the gene matches: 11. The length of the CDR3 is 16 residues. Per the germline V gene, CDR1 is ENHRY and CDR2 is SYGVKD. The CDR3 DNA sequence: TGTGCCATCAGCGCCTCCGGCGCGGGGGTCACCGGGGAGCTGTTTTTT. Translated, it gives CAISASGAGVTGELFF.

V usage is TRBV28 and J usage is TRBJ1-5; 7 bases are shared with TRBD1. The CDR3 consists of 18 residues. V lost 6 bases to trimming and J lost 4 bases; unmatched junction nucleotides: 18. Germline V gives CDR1 MDHEN, CDR2 SYDVKM. CDR3 nucleotide sequence: TGTGCCAGCAGCCACCCCCGGGGACAGCCCTTAATAAATCAGCCCCAGCATTTT. It codes for CASSHPRGQPLINQPQHF.